Presented here are 10 T cell receptor beta chains from one specimen sequenced in a study of blood T cell repertoires in COVID-19. Sequenced by immunoSEQ multiplex PCR; TCRdb stores in-frame clones only, minus some. The sample gives more than 300,000 clones, more than 90% of which show up once; 3.5% to 5% is in the top ten. Sequenced input: PBMCs or T cells enriched from blood (not recorded which). The receptors shown here come from a woman aged 30 to 39 who had been exposed to COVID-19.

The rearrangement links TRBV5-1 to TRBJ1-2; D uncertain. V was cut by 2 bases and J by 0 bases, with 14 bases left in between. Germline lookup yields CDR1 SGHRS and CDR2 YFSETQ. This CDR3 region has 16 residues. CDR3 protein: CASSFFDKQANYGYTF. The CDR3 nucleotides are TGCGCCAGCAGCTTTTTTGACAAGCAGGCTAACTATGGCTACACCTTC.

This clone showed up just once. The rearrangement joins TRBV5-1 to TRBJ1-4; no firm D call. V was pared by 2 bases and J by 6 bases, with 2 bases between. The germline CDR1 and CDR2 sequences are SGHRS and YFSETQ. The CDR3 runs 11 residues. CDR3 loop: CASSFDEKLFF. CDR3 nucleotide sequence: TGCGCCAGCAGCTTCGATGAAAAACTGTTTTTT.

The genes are TRBV24-1 and TRBJ1-5; D gene uncertain. Trimming pared 4 bases from V and 0 bases from J, leaving 12 bases between. Germline V gives CDR1 KGHDR, CDR2 SFDVKD. This CDR3 has 16 amino acids. As DNA, the CDR3 is TGTGCCACCAGTGACCTAAGAAACGATAGCAATCAGCCCCAGCATTTT. Its translation is CATSDLRNDSNQPQHF.

The chain uses TRBV4-2 and TRBJ2-7, with 9 bases aligning to TRBD2. With V trimmed by 1 base and J by 6 bases, 7 bases remained unmatched. The germline V gene encodes CDR1 LGHNA and CDR2 YNFKEQ. The CDR3 runs to 15 residues. The CDR3 loop reads CASSQVASGVVEQYF. In nucleotides, the CDR3 is TGTGCCAGCAGCCAAGTTGCTAGCGGGGTTGTCGAGCAGTACTTC.

The gene calls are TRBV6-1 and TRBJ1-2, with a weak D call TRBD1 (6 bases). From germline, CDR1 is MNHNS and CDR2 SASEGT. This CDR3 is 14 amino acids long. Trimming took 2 bases from V and 6 from J, leaving 13 bases between them. This chain's CDR3 is CASSERGGRDGYTF. The CDR3 DNA follows: TGTGCCAGCAGTGAACGTGGGGGCCGGGATGGCTACACCTTC.

The chain carries TRBV6-2 or TRBV6-3 and TRBJ2-5; 11 positions match TRBD2. The ends lost 2 bases at V and 5 bases at J; junction bases unmatched: 10. This CDR3 spans 17 amino acids. The germline V gene has CDR1 MNHEY and CDR2 SVGEGT. The chain's CDR3 is CASSYGLAGGFGETQYF. The CDR3, as DNA: TGTGCCAGCAGTTACGGTCTAGCGGGGGGTTTTGGGGAGACCCAGTACTTC.

V usage is TRBV18 and J usage is TRBJ1-5; 11 bases agree with TRBD1. CDR1 and CDR2 (germline): KGHSH, LQKENI. The CDR3 runs 16 residues. The V and J ends lost 3 bases and 6 bases, in that order; junction bases with no gene match: 7. The CDR3 DNA follows: TGTGCCAGCTCACCCCCCGGACAGGGGGCCGGTCAGCCCCAGCATTTT. This gives the protein CASSPPGQGAGQPQHF.

In nucleotides, the CDR3 is TGCGCCAGCAGCGTGGACAGGTGGCAGCCCCAGCATTTT. Encoded protein: CASSVDRWQPQHF. V gene TRBV5-1 combines with J gene TRBJ1-5; 7 bases line up with TRBD1. The V segment lost 4 bases and the J segment 7 bases; nucleotides outside the gene matches: 5. Germline-derived CDR1 and CDR2 are SGHRS and YFSETQ. This CDR3 spans 13 amino acids. The complete variable domain, with remaining parts taken from reference TRBV5-1 and TRBJ1-5, reads KAGVTQTPRYLIKTRGQQVTLSCSPISGHRSVSWYQQTPGQGLQFLFEYFSETQRNKGNFPGRFSGRQFSNSRSEMNVSTLELGDSALYLCASSVDRWQPQHFGDGTRLSIL.

The chain is built from TRBV3-1 (or the pseudogene TRBV3-2) and TRBJ1-1; weak D call: TRBD1 (5 bases). The V gene lost 5 bases and the J gene lost 1 base, with 11 bases spanning the gap. CDR3 length equals 14 residues. Germline V gene data show CDR1 as LGHDT and CDR2 as YNNKEL (reference sequence). In nucleotides, the CDR3 is TGTGCCAGCAGCGGAGTCCAGGGGAACACTGAAGCTTTCTTT. Its protein is CASSGVQGNTEAFF.

This clone was detected once. The rearrangement joins TRBV19 to TRBJ1-2; possible D gene TRBD1, 6 bases. Germline CDR1 is LNHDA and CDR2 is SQIVND (reference sequence). This CDR3 has 12 residues. V was clipped by 7 bases and J by 4 bases, with 10 bases between them. The CDR3 sequence is CASTQGPYGYTF. The CDR3, as DNA: TGTGCCAGTACACAGGGACCCTATGGCTACACCTTC. Supplemented by reference TRBV19 and TRBJ1-2, the full variable domain reads DGGITQSPKYLFRKEGQNVTLSCEQNLNHDAMYWYRQDPGQGLRLIYYSQIVNDFQKGDIAEGYSVSREKKESFPLTVTSAQKNPTAFYLCASTQGPYGYTFGSGTRLTVV.